This T cell receptor beta chain was captured in a study of blood T cell repertoires in COVID-19. The wider study: The study drew acute and convalescent COVID-19 samples from the United States, Italy and Spain.

Deletions cut 3 bases from V and 5 bases from J, with 12 bases between. CDR1 is MNHEY and CDR2 is SVGAGI in the germline V gene. The CDR3 runs 14 residues. Concerning this clone: At the DNA level, this CDR3 is encoded by other sequences in the same sample as well.

Using immunoSEQ multiplex PCR, the repertoire was profiled, and TCRdb retains in-frame clones only, with some absent. The sample shows over 75,000 clones, about three quarters of them seen only once. This receptor was identified in a man aged 45-65 years who had recovered from COVID-19. Sequencing used peripheral blood. The chain links TRBV6-5 to TRBJ2-3; TRBD2 might be the D (5 bases). Here the CDR3 reads CASSYASGRDTQYF. The CDR3 nucleotides read TGTGCCAGCAGTTATGCCAGCGGCAGAGATACGCAGTATTTT.